The rows below give T cell receptor beta chains drawn from one sample of a study of T-cell memory formation after mild COVID-19. TCRdb ran MiXCR on the 5' RACE reads and lists one entry per CDR3 protein. The table records hundreds of thousands of distinct CDR3 sequences, about 22% of them present only once. Sequences were obtained from PBMCs or a T cell subset sorted from them (not recorded which). These receptors were obtained from an adult woman who had mild COVID-19 (a few samples of this study predate the infection). Cell type and time point are not known. Both conserved end residues are part of each CDR3. The order of the fields is V gene, D gene, clone size, J gene, CDR3 protein, CDR3 DNA. The D gene is left open where the match is weak. Expanded clones get a size class; other rows say once, few or many, or leave the size out.

V gene: TRBV28
D gene: NA
clone size: NA
J gene: TRBJ1-2
CDR3 protein: CASSVRVVYGYTF
CDR3 DNA: TGTGCCAGCAGTGTCAGGGTCGTCTATGGCTACACCTTC

V gene: TRBV12-3/TRBV12-4
D gene: TRBD2
clone size: few
J gene: TRBJ2-1
CDR3 protein: CASSLARTSATNEQFF
CDR3 DNA: TGTGCCAGCAGTTTAGCGCGAACTAGCGCGACCAATGAGCAGTTCTTC

V gene: TRBV30
D gene: NA
clone size: NA
J gene: TRBJ1-2
CDR3 protein: CAWSSGFYGYTF
CDR3 DNA: TGTGCCTGGAGTAGCGGGTTCTATGGCTACACCTTC

V gene: TRBV7-6
D gene: NA
clone size: NA
J gene: TRBJ2-5
CDR3 protein: CASTKTGYAAETQYF
CDR3 DNA: TGTGCCAGCACCAAGACGGGCTACGCAGCCGAGACCCAGTACTTC

V gene: TRBV5-1
D gene: TRBD2
clone size: NA
J gene: TRBJ2-3
CDR3 protein: CASSLAGAGVVADTQYF
CDR3 DNA: TGCGCCAGCAGCTTGGCCGGGGCGGGAGTAGTCGCAGATACGCAGTATTTT

V gene: TRBV5-4
D gene: NA
clone size: few
J gene: TRBJ2-1
CDR3 protein: CASSLARVGENEQFF
CDR3 DNA: TGTGCCAGCAGCTTGGCCAGGGTCGGGGAGAATGAGCAGTTCTTC

V gene: TRBV5-1
D gene: NA
clone size: many
J gene: TRBJ2-7
CDR3 protein: CASSSGTASSYEQYF
CDR3 DNA: TGCGCCAGCAGCTCCGGGACGGCCAGCTCCTACGAGCAGTACTTC

V gene: TRBV30
D gene: NA
clone size: NA
J gene: TRBJ2-5
CDR3 protein: CAWSVGRGGETQYF
CDR3 DNA: TGTGCCTGGAGTGTGGGACGGGGAGGAGAGACCCAGTACTTC

V gene: TRBV5-5
D gene: TRBD1
clone size: few
J gene: TRBJ1-2
CDR3 protein: CASSLTGTGGYTF
CDR3 DNA: TGTGCCAGCAGCTTAACCGGGACAGGGGGCTACACCTTC

V gene: TRBV10-3
D gene: TRBD2
clone size: NA
J gene: TRBJ2-5
CDR3 protein: CAISESLLAGYEETQYF
CDR3 DNA: TGTGCCATCAGTGAGTCGTTACTAGCGGGATATGAAGAGACCCAGTACTTC

V gene: TRBV20-1
D gene: NA
clone size: few
J gene: TRBJ1-1
CDR3 protein: CSAKFYTEAFF
CDR3 DNA: TGCAGTGCCAAATTTTACACTGAAGCTTTCTTT

V gene: TRBV7-9
D gene: NA
clone size: NA
J gene: TRBJ2-7
CDR3 protein: CASSLGGVLKEQYF
CDR3 DNA: TGTGCCAGCAGCTTAGGGGGAGTCCTAAAGGAGCAGTACTTC

V gene: TRBV5-1
D gene: TRBD2
clone size: NA
J gene: TRBJ2-3
CDR3 protein: CASRRLAGPNTQYF
CDR3 DNA: TGCGCCAGCCGCCGACTAGCGGGACCTAATACGCAGTATTTT

V gene: TRBV20-1
D gene: NA
clone size: NA
J gene: TRBJ1-5
CDR3 protein: CSARALDSYNQPQHF
CDR3 DNA: TGCAGTGCTAGAGCGCTCGACAGCTACAATCAGCCCCAGCATTTT

V gene: TRBV2
D gene: NA
clone size: NA
J gene: TRBJ1-5
CDR3 protein: CASSRDDPSNQPQHF
CDR3 DNA: TGTGCCAGCAGTCGAGACGACCCTAGCAATCAGCCCCAGCATTTT

V gene: TRBV9
D gene: NA
clone size: NA
J gene: TRBJ2-2
CDR3 protein: CASSVGTWGTGELFF
CDR3 DNA: TGTGCCAGCAGCGTTGGGACGTGGGGGACCGGGGAGCTGTTTTTT